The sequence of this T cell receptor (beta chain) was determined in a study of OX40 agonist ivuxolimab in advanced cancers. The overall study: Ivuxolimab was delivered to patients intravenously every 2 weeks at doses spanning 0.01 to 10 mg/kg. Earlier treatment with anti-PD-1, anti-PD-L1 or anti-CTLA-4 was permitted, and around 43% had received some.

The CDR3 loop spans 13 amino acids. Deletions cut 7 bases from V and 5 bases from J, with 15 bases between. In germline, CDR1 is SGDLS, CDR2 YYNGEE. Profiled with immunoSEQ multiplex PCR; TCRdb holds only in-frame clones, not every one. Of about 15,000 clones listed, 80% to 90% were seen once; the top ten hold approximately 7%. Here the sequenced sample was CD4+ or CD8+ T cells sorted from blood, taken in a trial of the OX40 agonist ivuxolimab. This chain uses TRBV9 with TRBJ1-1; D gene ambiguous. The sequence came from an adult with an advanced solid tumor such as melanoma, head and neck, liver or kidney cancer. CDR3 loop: CASSTAGRTEAFF. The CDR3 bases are TGTGCCAGCTCCACCGCAGGCCGGACTGAAGCTTTCTTT.